Listed below are T cell receptor beta chains from one sample, sequenced in a study of blood T cell repertoires in COVID-19. Data came from immunoSEQ multiplex PCR; TCRdb stores just in-frame clones and leaves some out. The sample holds 150,000 to 200,000 clones, approximately 86% seen once. What was sequenced was peripheral blood. The source is a man aged 45-65 years with active or convalescent COVID-19. Both conserved end residues are part of each CDR3. D genes are given only for firm matches. Part of the rows lack a size; the others show once, few, many or a class for expanded clones.

-,12,-,TRBJ1-2,TRBV6-6,CASSYTSIGYTF,TGTGCCAGCAGTTATACTTCTATTGGCTACACCTTC
few,13,TRBD2,TRBJ2-2,TRBV10-1,CASSAGGTGELFF,TGCGCCAGCAGTGCGGGAGGCACCGGGGAGCTGTTTTTT
-,17,-,TRBJ1-3,TRBV19,CASSIWTALSSGNTIYF,TGTGCCAGTAGTATATGGACAGCATTATCCTCTGGAAACACCATATATTTT
-,17,-,TRBJ1-3,TRBV18,CASSPLPAPRSVDTIYF,TGTGCCAGCTCACCCCTCCCCGCCCCCCGGTCTGTGGACACCATATATTTT
-,15,-,TRBJ2-3,TRBV6-6,CASSYSVASTDTQYF,TGTGCCAGCAGTTACTCCGTGGCAAGCACAGATACGCAGTATTTT
-,16,TRBD2,TRBJ2-7,TRBV3-1/TRBV3-2,CASSQETSGPTYEQYF,TGTGCCAGCAGCCAAGAAACTAGCGGGCCTACCTACGAGCAGTACTTC
once,13,-,TRBJ1-1,TRBV3-1/TRBV3-2,CASSPGSNTEAFF,TGTGCCAGCAGCCCGGGATCGAACACTGAAGCTTTCTTT
-,15,-,TRBJ1-6,TRBV11-2,CASSLEAGLNSPLHF,TGTGCCAGCAGCTTAGAGGCGGGACTTAATTCACCCCTCCACTTT
-,17,TRBD1,TRBJ2-2,TRBV25-1,CAREDRGLDGYTGELFF,TGTGCCAGGGAGGACAGGGGGCTCGACGGGTACACCGGGGAGCTGTTTTTT
-,13,-,TRBJ2-5,TRBV30,CAWSVSGGETQYF,TGTGCCTGGAGTGTATCGGGGGGCGAGACCCAGTACTTC
-,17,-,TRBJ1-6,TRBV5-6,CASSTYRGGTYNSPLHF,TGTGCCAGCAGCACATATAGGGGGGGCACCTATAATTCACCCCTCCACTTT
-,15,-,TRBJ2-6,TRBV5-6,CATAAGSSGANVLTF,TGTGCCACCGCGGCGGGGAGCTCTGGGGCCAACGTCCTGACTTTC
-,14,-,TRBJ1-2,TRBV3-1/TRBV3-2,CASSQGAGFLSYTF,TGTGCCAGCAGCCAAGGGGCAGGTTTCCTGAGCTACACCTTC
-,13,TRBD1,TRBJ1-4,TRBV2,CANNRGASEKLFF,TGTGCCAACAACAGGGGTGCTTCTGAAAAACTGTTTTTT
-,11,-,TRBJ1-2,TRBV28,CASSGGINDTF,TGTGCCAGCTCTGGAGGGATAAACGACACCTTC
-,14,TRBD2,TRBJ2-2,TRBV6-2/TRBV6-3,CASSYGLVAGELFF,TGTGCCAGCAGTTACGGACTAGTAGCTGGGGAGCTGTTTTTT
-,15,-,TRBJ1-6,TRBV4-2,CASSQDQGNYSPLHF,TGTGCCAGCAGCCAAGATCAGGGAAACTATTCACCCCTCCACTTT
-,15,TRBD1,TRBJ1-2,TRBV7-2,CASSVTQTGGYGYTF,TGTGCCAGCAGCGTGACCCAGACAGGGGGCTATGGCTACACCTTC
-,14,-,TRBJ2-3,TRBV6-2/TRBV6-3,CASSAVQATDTQYF,TGTGCCAGCAGTGCAGTGCAGGCCACAGATACGCAGTATTTT
-,13,TRBD1,TRBJ1-1,TRBV11-2,CATGQGPNTEAFF,TGTGCCACCGGACAGGGCCCAAACACTGAAGCTTTCTTT
-,14,-,TRBJ1-1,TRBV24-1,CATSDGGMNTEAFF,TGTGCCACCAGTGACGGGGGGATGAACACTGAAGCTTTCTTT
-,11,-,TRBJ1-1,TRBV18,CASSQYTEAFF,TGTGCCAGCTCTCAATACACTGAAGCTTTCTTT
-,14,-,TRBJ1-4,TRBV11-2,CASSLVGLNEKLFF,TGTGCCAGCAGCTTGGTCGGTCTTAATGAAAAACTGTTTTTT
-,15,TRBD1,TRBJ2-5,TRBV28,CASSSQRQGQETQYF,TGTGCCAGCAGTTCCCAACGACAGGGCCAAGAGACCCAGTACTTC
-,11,-,TRBJ1-1,TRBV19,CASSIFTEAFF,TGTGCCAGTAGTATCTTTACTGAAGCTTTCTTT
-,13,-,TRBJ2-3,TRBV6-5,CASQKEQGPTQYF,TGTGCCAGCCAAAAAGAACAGGGACCTACGCAGTATTTT
-,15,TRBD2,TRBJ2-1,TRBV11-3,CASSSGLAGGNEQFF,TGTGCCAGCAGCTCCGGACTAGCGGGAGGGAATGAGCAGTTCTTC
-,14,-,TRBJ1-4,TRBV28,CASTPLGGEEKLFF,TGTGCCAGCACCCCCCTTGGCGGGGAAGAAAAACTGTTTTTT
-,14,-,TRBJ2-7,TRBV5-1,CASSAQGQGYEQYF,TGCGCCAGCAGCGCCCAGGGGCAGGGCTACGAGCAGTACTTC
-,13,-,TRBJ1-2,TRBV6-5,CASSPRENYGYTF,TGTGCCAGCAGTCCTCGGGAGAACTATGGCTACACCTTC
once,13,-,TRBJ2-5,TRBV12-3/TRBV12-4,CASTQHGEKPQYF,TGTGCCAGCACCCAGCACGGGGAGAAGCCCCAGTACTTC
-,16,TRBD2,TRBJ2-3,TRBV7-9,CASTLSGGSSTDTQYF,TGTGCCAGCACCCTTAGCGGGGGGAGTAGCACAGATACGCAGTATTTT